The present T cell receptor beta chain was sequenced within a study of blood T cell repertoires in COVID-19. The CDR3 extends over 15 amino acids. The V gene lost 2 bases and the J gene lost 4 bases, with 15 bases spanning the gap. CDR1 SGHTA and CDR2 FQGNSA come from the germline V gene. This table comes from immunoSEQ multiplex PCR, and its TCRdb copy is limited to in-frame clones, with some not included. The data show around 170,000 clones, approximately 88% seen once. The chain links TRBV7-2 to TRBJ2-7; D may be TRBD2 (6 bases). Sequencing was performed on peripheral blood. The source of this sequence is a woman in her fifties or sixties with acute or convalescent COVID-19. CDR3 nucleotide sequence: TGTGCCAGCAGCTTATCGTCCCGCGGGGAATACGAGCAGTACTTC. Its protein is CASSLSSRGEYEQYF. The full variable domain, its missing parts supplied by reference TRBV7-2 and TRBJ2-7, is GAGVSQSPSNKVTEKGKDVELRCDPISGHTALYWYRQSLGQGLEFLIYFQGNSAPDKSGLPSDRFSAERTGGSVSTLTIQRTQQEDSAVYLCASSLSSRGEYEQYFGPGTRLTVT.